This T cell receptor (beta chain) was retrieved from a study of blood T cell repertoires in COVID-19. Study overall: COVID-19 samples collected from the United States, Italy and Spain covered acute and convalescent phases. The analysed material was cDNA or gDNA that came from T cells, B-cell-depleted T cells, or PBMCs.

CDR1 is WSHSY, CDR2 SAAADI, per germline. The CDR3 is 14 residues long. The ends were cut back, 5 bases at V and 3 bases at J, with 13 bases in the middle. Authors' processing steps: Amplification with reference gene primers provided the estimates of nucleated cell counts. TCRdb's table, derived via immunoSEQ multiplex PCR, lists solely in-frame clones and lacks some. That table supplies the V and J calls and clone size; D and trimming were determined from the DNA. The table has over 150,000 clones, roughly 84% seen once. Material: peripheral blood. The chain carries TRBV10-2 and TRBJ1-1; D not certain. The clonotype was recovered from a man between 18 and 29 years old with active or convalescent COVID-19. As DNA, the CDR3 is TGCGCCAGCAGTAGCGGGGATTTGGACACTGAAGCTTTCTTT. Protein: CASSSGDLDTEAFF.